The 17 T cell receptor beta chains listed next were all sequenced from one sample in a study of OX40 agonist ivuxolimab in advanced cancers. Some clones are missing from TCRdb's copy, which holds only in-frame ones; the method was immunoSEQ multiplex PCR. The data hold approximately 70,000 clones, with approximately 90% observed a single time. Sequences were derived from CD4+ or CD8+ T cells sorted from blood, sampled in a trial of the OX40 agonist ivuxolimab. These receptors were taken from an adult with an advanced solid tumor such as melanoma, head and neck, liver or kidney cancer.

This chain links TRBV7-9 with TRBJ2-2; D might be TRBD2 (7 bases). The CDR3 covers 15 residues. V lost 0 bases and J 4 bases, leaving 9 bases between the germline ends. Germline CDR1 and CDR2: SEHNR and FQNEAQ (reference sequence). The CDR3 nucleotides read TGTGCCAGCAGCTTAGCGGGAGGGGGCACCGGGGAGCTGTTTTTT. It is translated as CASSLAGGGTGELFF.

This CDR3 is CASSHDATGGYNEQFF. The CDR3 DNA sequence: TGTGCCAGCAGCCACGACGCAACAGGGGGCTACAATGAGCAGTTCTTC. The chain couples TRBV14 to TRBJ2-1; TRBD1 aligns across 8 bases. The germline gives CDR1 SGHDN, CDR2 FVKESK. Trimming took 3 bases from V and 3 from J; bases not matched to a gene: 7. This CDR3 comprises 16 residues.

CDR3 sequence (DNA): TGCGCCAGCAGCCCGGGACAGACCGGTTCTGGAAACACCATATATTTT. As protein: CASSPGQTGSGNTIYF. This sequence joins TRBV5-1 and TRBJ1-3; TRBD1 matches 7 bases. Trimming at V came to 4 bases and at J to 1 base, leaving 8 bases not matched to a gene. Germline CDR1 SGHRS, CDR2 YFSETQ. This CDR3 region has 16 residues.

The V gene is TRBV9, the J gene TRBJ2-3; TRBD1 or TRBD2 may be the D gene (5 bases each). The CDR3 is 15 amino acids. V was pared by 3 bases and J by 1 base, with 12 bases between. The V gene's germline CDR1 is SGDLS and CDR2 YYNGEE. This chain's CDR3 is CASSDGTRGTDTQYF. The CDR3 DNA follows: TGTGCCAGCAGCGACGGGACCAGGGGCACAGATACGCAGTATTTT. Looking up the rest from reference TRBV9 and TRBJ2-3 gives the full variable domain: DSGVTQTPKHLITATGQRVTLRCSPRSGDLSVYWYQQSLDQGLQFLIQYYNGEERAKGNILERFSAQQFPDLHSELNLSSLELGDSALYFCASSDGTRGTDTQYFGPGTRLTVL.

J is TRBJ1-2 and V is TRBV2, with a possible D match to TRBD1 (6 bases). The ends were cut back, 6 bases at V and 2 bases at J, with 16 bases in the middle. The CDR3 extends over 15 amino acids. Germline V gene lookup returns CDR1 SNHLY and CDR2 FYNNEI. The CDR3 is CASSVGQGINYGYTF. The CDR3 DNA reads TGTGCCAGCAGCGTGGGGCAGGGGATCAACTATGGCTACACCTTC.

This clone was recorded once. The chain has TRBV19 and TRBJ2-1; D is perhaps TRBD1 or TRBD2 (7 bases each). V was shortened by 1 base and J by 6 bases, with 13 bases between the two germline ends. Germline V CDR1 and CDR2: LNHDA, SQIVND (reference sequence). The CDR3 loop spans 15 amino acids. The CDR3 protein is CASSIGQGGVNEQFF. The CDR3 DNA follows: TGTGCCAGTAGTATAGGACAGGGAGGGGTCAATGAGCAGTTCTTC.

The sample holds a few counts of this clone. In DNA, the CDR3 is TGTGCCAGCTCACCACCGACAGGCAAAGATACGCAGTATTTT. Translating it yields CASSPPTGKDTQYF. The chain combines TRBV18 with TRBJ2-3, with D perhaps TRBD1 (6 bases). Looked up from germline, CDR1 is KGHSH and CDR2 is LQKENI. V was cut by 0 bases and J by 5 bases, with 9 bases left in between. The CDR3 loop spans 14 amino acids.

The chain employs TRBV5-1 and TRBJ2-7; 11 nucleotides agree with TRBD2. Trimming took 4 bases from V and 3 from J; bases not matched to a gene: 6. The CDR3 is 15 amino acids. The germline V gene has CDR1 SGHRS and CDR2 YFSETQ. In DNA, the CDR3 is TGCGCCAGCAGCAGACTAGCGGGGTTAGTCTACGAGCAGTACTTC. It codes for CASSRLAGLVYEQYF.

DNA for the CDR3: TGTGCCAGCAGCGTAGCTGCAACTAATGAAAAACTGTTTTTT. Protein: CASSVAATNEKLFF. The chain links TRBV9 to TRBJ1-4; no reliable D call. This CDR3 has 14 residues. Deletions cut 0 bases from V and 0 bases from J, with 3 bases between. The V gene's germline CDR1 is SGDLS and CDR2 YYNGEE.

This clone was counted a few times. This sequence joins TRBV7-6 and TRBJ2-3; D possibly uses TRBD1 or TRBD2 (5 bases each). The CDR3 is 15 residues long. The V end lost 6 bases, the J end lost 2 bases, and 15 bases lay between the germline ends. Germline lookup yields CDR1 SGHVS and CDR2 FNYEAQ. CDR3 in amino acids: CASSSWGFHTDTQYF. The DNA for the CDR3 is TGTGCCAGCAGTTCTTGGGGGTTCCACACAGATACGCAGTATTTT.

Here the CDR3 DNA reads TGTGCCAGCAGCCGGATCCTCTCAGGGACTGAAGCTTTCTTT. This codes for CASSRILSGTEAFF. The chain links TRBV5-5 to TRBJ1-1, with D tentatively TRBD1 (5 bases). CDR1 is SGHKS, CDR2 YYEKEE, per germline (reference sequence). The length of the CDR3 is 14 residues. V was pared by 4 bases and J by 5 bases, with 15 bases between.

This clone has just one count. The chain combines TRBV6-6 with TRBJ2-5; 11 bases are shared with TRBD2. Trimming cost V 2 bases and J 5 bases; bases outside gene matches: 7. The CDR3 contains 16 residues. Germline V CDR1 and CDR2: MNHNY, SVGAGI (reference sequence). The CDR3 nucleotides are TGTGCCAGCAGTTACGGGGTAGCGGGAGGGTGGGAGACCCAGTACTTC. This encodes CASSYGVAGGWETQYF.

This chain joins TRBV12-5 and TRBJ2-3, with 9 nucleotides matching TRBD1. Losses at the gene ends were 5 bases for V and 4 bases for J; bases not matched to a gene: 7. The germline V gene has CDR1 LGHNT and CDR2 FRNRAP. The CDR3 is 15 amino acids. CDR3 sequence (DNA): TGTGCTAGTGGTGGGACAGGGTCTGTGTCAGATACGCAGTATTTT. Translation: CASGGTGSVSDTQYF.

This chain uses TRBV5-1 with TRBJ2-1; 10 nucleotides line up with TRBD2. Germline CDR1 SGHRS, CDR2 YFSETQ. V was clipped by 2 bases and J by 0 bases; unmatched bases: 2. The length of the CDR3 is 16 residues. CDR3 amino acids: CASSLLAGSSYNEQFF. In DNA form, the CDR3 reads TGCGCCAGCAGCTTACTAGCGGGGAGCTCCTACAATGAGCAGTTCTTC.

The rearrangement uses TRBV29-1 and TRBJ2-2, with 7 bases lining up with TRBD2. The CDR3 is 15 amino acids. The ends lost 7 bases at V and 1 base at J; junction bases unmatched: 9. Germline values: CDR1 SQVTM, CDR2 ANQGSEA. Here the CDR3 DNA reads TGCAGCGGGACCGTGGGCGGGAGGAACACCGGGGAGCTGTTTTTT. It codes for CSGTVGGRNTGELFF.

The gene calls are TRBV5-5 and TRBJ2-1; 12 positions match TRBD2. Germline V gene sequence: CDR1 SGHKS, CDR2 YYEKEE (reference sequence). V shed 4 bases, J shed 2 bases, and the junction held 10 bases outside the gene matches. The CDR3 spans 18 residues. The chain's CDR3 is CASSLGLAGAGAYNEQFF. The CDR3, as DNA: TGTGCCAGCAGCCTGGGACTAGCGGGTGCAGGAGCCTACAATGAGCAGTTCTTC.

CDR3 region: CASSPGPSYEQYF. In DNA, the CDR3 is TGTGCCAGCTCACCAGGGCCCTCCTACGAGCAGTACTTC. J is TRBJ2-7 and V is TRBV18; D is unresolved. V gave up 2 bases and J gave up 0 bases, with 5 bases separating them. This CDR3 has 13 amino acids. The germline V gene encodes CDR1 KGHSH and CDR2 LQKENI.